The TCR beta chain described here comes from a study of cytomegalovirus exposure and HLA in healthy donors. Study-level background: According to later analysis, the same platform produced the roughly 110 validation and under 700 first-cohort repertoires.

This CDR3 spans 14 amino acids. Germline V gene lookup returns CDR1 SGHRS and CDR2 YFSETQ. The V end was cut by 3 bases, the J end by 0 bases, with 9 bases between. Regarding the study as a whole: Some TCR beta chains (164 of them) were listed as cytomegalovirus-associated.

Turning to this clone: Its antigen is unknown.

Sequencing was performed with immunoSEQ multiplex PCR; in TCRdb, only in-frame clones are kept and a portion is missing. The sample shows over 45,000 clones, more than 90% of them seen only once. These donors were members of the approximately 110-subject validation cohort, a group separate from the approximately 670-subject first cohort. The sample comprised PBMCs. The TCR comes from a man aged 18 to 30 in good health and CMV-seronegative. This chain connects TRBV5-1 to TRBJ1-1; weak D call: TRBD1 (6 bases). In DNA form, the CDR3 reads TGCGCCAGCAGCTCCGGACAGTTGAACACTGAAGCTTTCTTT. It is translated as CASSSGQLNTEAFF.